These 12 T cell receptor beta chains came from one sample sequenced in a study of blood T cell repertoires in COVID-19. TCRdb's table, derived via immunoSEQ multiplex PCR, lists solely in-frame clones and lacks some. The sample lists around 280,000 clones, just under 90% seen once, with roughly 11% in the top ten. Sample: peripheral blood. The receptors stem from a woman aged 30 to 39 with COVID-19, enrolled during active disease.

The chain couples TRBV14 to TRBJ1-5; no firm D call. In germline, CDR1 is SGHDN, CDR2 FVKESK. The CDR3 runs 14 residues. The V end lost 4 bases, the J end lost 0 bases, and 7 bases lay between the germline ends. The CDR3 DNA is TGTGCCAGCAGCCCCCTCGGTAGCAATCAGCCCCAGCATTTT. It encodes CASSPLGSNQPQHF.

This clone was counted only a few times. V usage is TRBV18 and J usage is TRBJ1-3; 8 bases are shared with TRBD1. Germline V gene lookup returns CDR1 KGHSH and CDR2 LQKENI. V lost 1 base and J lost 1; bases outside the gene matches: 3. The length of the CDR3 is 16 residues. CDR3 sequence (DNA): TGTGCCAGCTCACCACTGGACAGGGTGTCTGGAAACACCATATATTTT. As protein: CASSPLDRVSGNTIYF.

The chain uses TRBV2 and TRBJ2-2, with D maybe TRBD1 (6 bases). The germline V gene encodes CDR1 SNHLY and CDR2 FYNNEI. Trimming shortened V by 6 bases and J by 6 bases, and 14 bases separated the two germline ends. This CDR3 has 14 residues. The CDR3 here is CASRTTGLPGELFF. CDR3 nucleotides: TGTGCCAGCAGAACCACAGGGTTACCCGGGGAGCTGTTTTTT.

The gene calls are TRBV6-6 and TRBJ1-1; 8 nucleotides agree with TRBD1. The CDR3 has 13 amino acids. The V gene end was trimmed by 6 bases and the J gene end by 5 bases; junction bases not matched to a gene: 5. Germline V gene sequence: CDR1 MNHNY, CDR2 SVGAGI (reference sequence). For the CDR3, the DNA is TGTGCCAGCAGCCAGGGGGCGACGACTGAAGCTTTCTTT. Translated, it gives CASSQGATTEAFF.

The chain joins TRBV18 to TRBJ2-7, with 11 bases aligning to TRBD2. The germline V gene has CDR1 KGHSH and CDR2 LQKENI. V was pared by 2 bases and J by 1 base, with 1 base of the junction left unmatched. The CDR3 loop spans 15 amino acids. CDR3 nucleotide sequence: TGTGCCAGCTCACCAATAGCGGGGGGGTCCTACGAGCAGTACTTC. This encodes CASSPIAGGSYEQYF.

The rearrangement uses TRBV12-5 and TRBJ1-1, with D possibly being TRBD1 (5 bases). V dropped 4 bases and J dropped 5 bases, with 17 bases sitting between them. Looked up from germline, CDR1 is LGHNT and CDR2 is FRNRAP. The CDR3 runs to 15 residues. The CDR3 nucleotides are TGTGCTAGTGGTTCTTTTGGGGGGGGTAGTACTGAAGCTTTCTTT. This translates into CASGSFGGGSTEAFF.

This chain joins TRBV7-7 and TRBJ2-5; 12 nucleotides align to TRBD1. Unmatched junction bases numbered 13, after V lost 5 bases and J lost 3 bases. This CDR3 spans 18 amino acids. Looked up from germline, CDR1 is SSHAT and CDR2 is FNYEAQ (reference sequence). DNA for the CDR3: TGTGCCAGCAGCCCTAGGGGACAGGGGGCAGAAGGAAAAGAGACCCAGTACTTC. Protein sequence: CASSPRGQGAEGKETQYF.

The V call is TRBV6-1, the J call TRBJ1-6; tentative D call: TRBD1 (6 bases). The CDR3 is 15 amino acids. The germline V and J ends were trimmed by 2 bases and 7 bases, with 12 bases remaining between them. Germline CDR1 reads MNHNS; CDR2 reads SASEGT. CDR3 sequence reads: CASSELNRENSPLHF. The CDR3 coding sequence is TGTGCCAGCAGTGAATTGAACAGGGAGAATTCACCCCTCCACTTT.

V usage is TRBV4-1 and J usage is TRBJ1-5; 10 bases match TRBD1. Germline trimming cut 1 base from V and 6 bases from J; bases unmatched to any gene: 3. The germline CDR1 and CDR2 sequences are MGHRA and YSYEKL. This CDR3 has 15 residues. The CDR3 loop is CASSQGQGAAQPQHF. The DNA of the CDR3 is TGCGCCAGCAGCCAAGGACAGGGGGCGGCTCAGCCCCAGCATTTT.

The chain employs TRBV7-9 and TRBJ2-1, with D possibly being TRBD2 (6 bases). Per the germline V gene, CDR1 is SEHNR and CDR2 is FQNEAQ (reference sequence). Deletions cut 0 bases from V and 8 bases from J, with 14 bases between. This CDR3 contains 15 residues. The CDR3 sequence: CASSLAGLAGYEQFF. CDR3 DNA sequence: TGTGCCAGCAGCTTAGCGGGGCTGGCGGGGTATGAGCAGTTCTTC.

V and J are TRBV6-5 and TRBJ1-3; the match to TRBD1 covers 9 bases. V trimming: 6 bases; J trimming: 6 bases; junction bases outside the gene matches: 3. Germline assignment: CDR1 MNHEY and CDR2 SVGAGI. CDR3 size: 13 residues. The CDR3 here is CASSDRGKNTIYF. In nucleotides, the CDR3 is TGTGCCAGCAGCGACAGGGGGAAAAACACCATATATTTT.

This chain connects TRBV18 to TRBJ2-3; TRBD2 is a possible D gene (5 bases). Per germline, CDR1 KGHSH and CDR2 LQKENI. CDR3 size: 17 residues. Trimming took 1 base from V and 2 from J, leaving 16 bases between them. CDR3 sequence (DNA): TGTGCCAGCTCACCACAGGGCCGGGAAGGACCCACAGATACGCAGTATTTT. Protein product: CASSPQGREGPTDTQYF.